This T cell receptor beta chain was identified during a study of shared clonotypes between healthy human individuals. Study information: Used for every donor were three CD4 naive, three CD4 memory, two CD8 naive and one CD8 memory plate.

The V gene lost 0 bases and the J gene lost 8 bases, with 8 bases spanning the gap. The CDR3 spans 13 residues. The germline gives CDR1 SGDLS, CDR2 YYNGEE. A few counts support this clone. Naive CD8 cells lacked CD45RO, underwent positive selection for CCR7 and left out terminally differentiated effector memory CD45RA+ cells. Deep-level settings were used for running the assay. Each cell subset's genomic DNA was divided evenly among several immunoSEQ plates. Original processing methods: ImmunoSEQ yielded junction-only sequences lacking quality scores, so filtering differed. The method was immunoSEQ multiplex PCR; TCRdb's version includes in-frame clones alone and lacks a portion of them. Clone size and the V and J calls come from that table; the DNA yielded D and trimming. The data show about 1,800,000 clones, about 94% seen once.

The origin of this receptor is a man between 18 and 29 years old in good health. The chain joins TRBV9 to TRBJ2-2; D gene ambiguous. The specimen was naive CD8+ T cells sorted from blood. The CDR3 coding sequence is TGTGCCAGCAGCGTAGTATCTCCTGGGGAGCTGTTTTTT. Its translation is CASSVVSPGELFF.